Given below is one T cell receptor beta chain in context. The data belong to a study of T cell responses to AZD1222 COVID-19 vaccine. At the level of the study: Second-dose intervals near 4 or 12 weeks were combined.

Measured with immunoSEQ multiplex PCR; TCRdb has only the in-frame clones, and not every one. The data contain under 140,000 clones, around 81% of them singletons. The J segment lost 9 bases and the V segment lost 0 bases, leaving 3 bases of the junction unmatched. The CDR3 is made up of 14 amino acids. The germline gives CDR1 SGHTA, CDR2 FQGNSA. The material was peripheral blood, obtained on day 0 of AZD1222 vaccination. This rearrangement joins TRBV7-2 to TRBJ2-1, with TRBD2 matching over 9 bases. The sequence was collected from an adult in good health. CDR3: CASSLAPSGAEQFF. The CDR3 coding sequence is TGTGCCAGCAGCTTAGCGCCTAGCGGGGCTGAGCAGTTCTTC.